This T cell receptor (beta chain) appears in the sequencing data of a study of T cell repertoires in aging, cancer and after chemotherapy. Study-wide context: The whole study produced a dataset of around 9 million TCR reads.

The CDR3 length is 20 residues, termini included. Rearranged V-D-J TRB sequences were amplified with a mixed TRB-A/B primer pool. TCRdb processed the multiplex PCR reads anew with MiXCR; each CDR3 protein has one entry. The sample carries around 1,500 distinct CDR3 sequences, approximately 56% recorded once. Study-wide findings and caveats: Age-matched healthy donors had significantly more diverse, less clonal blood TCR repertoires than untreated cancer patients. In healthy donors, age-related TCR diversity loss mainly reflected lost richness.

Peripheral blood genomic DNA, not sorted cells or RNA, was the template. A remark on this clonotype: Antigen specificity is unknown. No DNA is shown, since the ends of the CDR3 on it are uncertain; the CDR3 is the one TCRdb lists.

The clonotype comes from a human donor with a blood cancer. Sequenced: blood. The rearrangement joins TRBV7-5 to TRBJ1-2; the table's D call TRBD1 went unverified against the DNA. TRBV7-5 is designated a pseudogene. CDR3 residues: CIAVPAATGQKAEGFMEQYF.